This T cell receptor beta chain was sequenced during a study of CD8+CD57+ T cells in acquired aplastic anemia. Patients included in sequencing had previously demonstrated CD8+CD57+ cell expansion by flow cytometry. The CDR3 extends over 12 amino acids. With 4 bases removed from V and 7 bases from J, the gap between germline ends came to 10 bases. Both TCR beta VDJ combination and CDR3 sequence profiling were carried out. Genomic DNA was the template for this profiling. TCRdb processed the reads anew with MiXCR; each CDR3 protein has one entry. The sample lists about 180,000 distinct CDR3 sequences, about three fifths occurring once.

The sequencing input was sorted CD4+, CD8+, or CD8+CD57+ T cells (not recorded which) from PBMCs. The V and J genes are TRBV12-3 or TRBV12-4 and TRBJ1-2; D unresolved. The receptor was derived from a human donor with aplastic anemia. The CDR3 sequence is CASSYLGSGYTF. For the CDR3, the DNA is TGTGCCAGCAGTTACTTGGGGTCTGGCTACACCTTC.